The 4 T cell receptor beta chains reported below all come from one sample, sequenced in a study of blood T cell repertoires in COVID-19 (TCRdb year 2020). Libraries were prepared through the immunoSEQ multiplex PCR assay. TCRdb's version of the immuneACCESS table is confined to in-frame rearrangements and falls short of the full clone set. An unresolved V gene accounts for under half of the shortfall where checked; the remainder is of unknown origin. This sample holds approximately 15,000 clones; around 73% were observed only once. The biggest ten clones account for approximately 14% of the sample. The sequenced material came from peripheral blood. These TCRs come from a human donor in a cohort sampled during active COVID-19.

J is TRBJ2-5 and V is TRBV27, with TRBD1 matching 9 bases. The trim removed 5 bases at V and 5 bases at J, leaving 6 bases unmatched. The germline CDR1 and CDR2 sequences are MNHEY and SMNVEV (reference sequence). The CDR3 runs to 14 residues. CDR3 in amino acids: CASSIQGAGETQYF. DNA for the CDR3: TGTGCCAGCAGTATACAGGGGGCTGGCGAGACCCAGTACTTC.

The rearrangement links TRBV4-2 to TRBJ2-1; 7 bases map to TRBD1. The CDR3 loop spans 16 amino acids. CDR1 is LGHNA, CDR2 YNFKEQ, per germline. V gave up 2 bases and J gave up 6 bases; unmatched junction bases: 10. The CDR3 sequence: CASSQLSGQVPNEQFF. The CDR3 coding sequence is TGTGCCAGCAGCCAACTATCCGGACAGGTGCCCAATGAGCAGTTCTTC.

This chain connects TRBV19 to TRBJ2-5; TRBD2 matches at 10 bases. The germline V gene encodes CDR1 LNHDA and CDR2 SQIVND (reference sequence). CDR3 size: 15 residues. The V gene end was trimmed by 0 bases and the J gene end by 6 bases; junction bases not matched to a gene: 4. The CDR3 sequence is CASSIDVTSGQTQYF. The CDR3 DNA is TGTGCCAGTAGTATAGACGTGACTAGCGGGCAGACCCAGTACTTC.

In its sample, this clone was seen a few times. The rearrangement links TRBV30 to TRBJ2-7; D gene unclear. CDR3 length: 15 residues. With 0 bases removed from V and 2 bases from J, the gap between germline ends came to 14 bases. Germline V gives CDR1 GTSNPN, CDR2 SVGIG (reference sequence). The CDR3 sequence: CAWSVEQSRTYEQYF. In DNA form, the CDR3 reads TGTGCCTGGAGTGTGGAGCAATCCCGAACCTACGAGCAGTACTTC.